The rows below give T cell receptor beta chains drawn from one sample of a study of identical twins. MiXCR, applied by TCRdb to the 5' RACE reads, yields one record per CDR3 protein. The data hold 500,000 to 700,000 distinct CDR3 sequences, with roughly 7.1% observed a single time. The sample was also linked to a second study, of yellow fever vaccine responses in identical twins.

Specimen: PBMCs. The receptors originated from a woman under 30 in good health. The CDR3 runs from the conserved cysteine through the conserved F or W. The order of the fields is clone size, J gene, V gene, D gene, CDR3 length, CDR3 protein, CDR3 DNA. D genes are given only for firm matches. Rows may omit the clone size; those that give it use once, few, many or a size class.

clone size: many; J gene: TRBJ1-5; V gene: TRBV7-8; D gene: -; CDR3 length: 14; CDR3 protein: CASSSGLGNQPQHF; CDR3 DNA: TGTGCCAGCAGCTCGGGGCTCGGGAATCAGCCCCAGCATTTT
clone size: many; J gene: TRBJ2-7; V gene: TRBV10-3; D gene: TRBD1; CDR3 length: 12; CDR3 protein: CAISGDSYEQYF; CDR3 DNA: TGTGCCATCAGTGGGGACAGCTACGAGCAGTACTTC
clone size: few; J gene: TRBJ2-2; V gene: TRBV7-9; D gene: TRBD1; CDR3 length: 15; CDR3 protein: CASSSTTGTTGELFF; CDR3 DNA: TGTGCCAGCAGCTCAACGACAGGGACCACCGGGGAGCTGTTTTTT
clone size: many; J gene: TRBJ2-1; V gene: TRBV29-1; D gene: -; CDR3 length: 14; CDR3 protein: CSVEGTGQYNEQFF; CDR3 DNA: TGCAGCGTTGAAGGGACGGGCCAATACAATGAGCAGTTCTTC
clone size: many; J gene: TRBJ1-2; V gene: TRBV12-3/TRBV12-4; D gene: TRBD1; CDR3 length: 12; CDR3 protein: CASSFPQGRDTF; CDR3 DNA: TGTGCCAGCAGTTTCCCACAGGGGCGCGACACCTTC
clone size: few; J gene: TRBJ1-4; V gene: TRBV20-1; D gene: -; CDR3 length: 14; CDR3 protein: CSVTNFMSDEKLFF; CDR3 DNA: TGCAGTGTTACTAACTTCATGTCGGATGAAAAACTGTTTTTT
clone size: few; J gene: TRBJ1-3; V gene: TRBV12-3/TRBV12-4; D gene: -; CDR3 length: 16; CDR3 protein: CASSLGGGSLGNTIYF; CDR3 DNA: TGTGCCAGCAGTTTAGGCGGGGGTTCTCTTGGAAACACCATATATTTT
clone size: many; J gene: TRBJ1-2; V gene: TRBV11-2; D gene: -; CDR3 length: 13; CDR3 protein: CASSLGVYYGYTF; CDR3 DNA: TGTGCCAGCAGCCTCGGGGTGTACTATGGCTACACCTTC
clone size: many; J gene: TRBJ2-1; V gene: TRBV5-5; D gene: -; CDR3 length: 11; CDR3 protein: CASSLNDAEFF; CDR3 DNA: TGTGCCAGCAGCTTGAACGATGCCGAGTTCTTC
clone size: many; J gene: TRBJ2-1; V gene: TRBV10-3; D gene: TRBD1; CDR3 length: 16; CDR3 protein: CAIMAGDRGTYNEQFF; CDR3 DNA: TGTGCCATCATGGCCGGGGACAGGGGGACCTACAATGAGCAGTTCTTC
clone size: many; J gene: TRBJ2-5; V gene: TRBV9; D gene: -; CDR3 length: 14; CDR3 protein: CASSETVNQETQYF; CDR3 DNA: TGTGCCAGCAGCGAGACAGTAAACCAAGAGACCCAGTACTTC
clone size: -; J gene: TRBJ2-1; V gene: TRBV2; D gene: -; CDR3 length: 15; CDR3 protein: CASKEIASSYNEQFF; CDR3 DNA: TGTGCCAGCAAGGAGATAGCCTCCTCCTACAATGAGCAGTTCTTC
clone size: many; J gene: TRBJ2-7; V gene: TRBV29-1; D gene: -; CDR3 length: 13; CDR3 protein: CSVVDWTTYEQYF; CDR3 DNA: TGCAGCGTTGTTGATTGGACAACCTACGAGCAGTACTTC
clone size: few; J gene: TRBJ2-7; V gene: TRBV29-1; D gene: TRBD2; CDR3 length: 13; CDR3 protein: CSVETSGSFEQYF; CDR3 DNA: TGCAGCGTAGAAACTAGCGGGAGTTTCGAGCAGTACTTC
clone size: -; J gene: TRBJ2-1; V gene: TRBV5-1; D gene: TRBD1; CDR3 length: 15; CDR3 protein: CASSSPGQGRNEQFF; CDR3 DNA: TGCGCCAGCAGCTCACCGGGACAGGGGAGGAATGAGCAGTTCTTC
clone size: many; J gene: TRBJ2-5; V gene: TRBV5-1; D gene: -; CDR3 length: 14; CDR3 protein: CASSTGRSTETQYF; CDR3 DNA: TGCGCCAGCAGCACGGGCCGATCCACGGAGACCCAGTACTTC
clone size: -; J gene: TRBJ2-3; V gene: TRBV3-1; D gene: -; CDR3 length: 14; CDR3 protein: CASSLDGPTDTQYF; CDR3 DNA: TGTGCCAGCAGCCTGGACGGCCCCACAGATACGCAGTATTTT
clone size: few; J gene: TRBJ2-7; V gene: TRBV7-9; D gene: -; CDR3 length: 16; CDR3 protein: CASSFRTATSSYEQYF; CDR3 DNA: TGTGCCAGCAGCTTCCGGACAGCTACGTCCTCCTACGAGCAGTACTTC
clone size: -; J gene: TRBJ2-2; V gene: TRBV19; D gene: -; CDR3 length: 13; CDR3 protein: CASNGPYTGELFF; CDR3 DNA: TGTGCCAGTAATGGACCTTACACCGGGGAGCTGTTTTTT
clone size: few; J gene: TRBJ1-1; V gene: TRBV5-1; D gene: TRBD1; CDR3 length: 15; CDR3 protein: CASSSAGGIDTEAFF; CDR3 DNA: TGCGCCAGCAGCTCGGCAGGGGGTATTGACACTGAAGCTTTCTTT
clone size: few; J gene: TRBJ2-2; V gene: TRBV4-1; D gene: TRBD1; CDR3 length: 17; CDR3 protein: CASSRTGTGPGSGELFF; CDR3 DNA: TGCGCCAGCAGCCGCACCGGGACAGGGCCGGGGTCCGGGGAGCTGTTTTTT
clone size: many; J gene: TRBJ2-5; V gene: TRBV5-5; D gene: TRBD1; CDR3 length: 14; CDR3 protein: CASSPGQGGETQYF; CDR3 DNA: TGTGCCAGCAGCCCGGGACAGGGTGGAGAGACCCAGTACTTC
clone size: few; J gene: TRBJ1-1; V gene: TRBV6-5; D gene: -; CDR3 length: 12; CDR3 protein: CASSPKETEAFF; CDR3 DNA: TGTGCCAGCAGTCCCAAGGAGACTGAAGCTTTCTTT
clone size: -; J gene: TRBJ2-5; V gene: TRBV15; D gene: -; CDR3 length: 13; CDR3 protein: CATSRDPAETQYF; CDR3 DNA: TGTGCCACCAGCAGAGATCCGGCTGAGACCCAGTACTTC
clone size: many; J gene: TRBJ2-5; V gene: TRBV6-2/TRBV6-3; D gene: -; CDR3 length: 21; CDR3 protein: CASSYSGLNSPPLRPQETQYF; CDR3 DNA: TGTGCCAGCAGTTACTCGGGTCTCAACTCTCCACCGTTAAGGCCTCAAGAGACCCAGTACTTC
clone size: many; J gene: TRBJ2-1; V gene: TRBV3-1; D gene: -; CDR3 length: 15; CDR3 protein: CASSPRPDSYNEQFF; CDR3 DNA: TGTGCCAGCAGTCCTAGGCCTGATAGCTACAATGAGCAGTTCTTC
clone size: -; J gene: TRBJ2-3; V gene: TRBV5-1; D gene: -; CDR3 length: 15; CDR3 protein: CASSFGGFRPDTQYF; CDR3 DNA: TGCGCCAGCAGCTTTGGGGGGTTCCGGCCAGATACGCAGTATTTT
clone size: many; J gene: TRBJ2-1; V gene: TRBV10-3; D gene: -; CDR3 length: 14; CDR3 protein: CAKRPGLVNNEQFF; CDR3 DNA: TGTGCCAAACGCCCGGGGCTAGTAAACAATGAGCAGTTCTTC
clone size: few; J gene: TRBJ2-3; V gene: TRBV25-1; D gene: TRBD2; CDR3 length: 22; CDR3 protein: CASRTGLLSTGSSGRPRDTQYF; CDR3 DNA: TGTGCCAGCAGGACCGGGTTACTATCTACCGGTTCTAGCGGGAGGCCAAGGGATACGCAGTATTTT
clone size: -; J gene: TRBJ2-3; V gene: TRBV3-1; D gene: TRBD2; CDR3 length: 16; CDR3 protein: CASSRYSGSFTDTQYF; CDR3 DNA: TGTGCCAGCAGCCGGTATAGCGGGAGTTTTACAGATACGCAGTATTTT
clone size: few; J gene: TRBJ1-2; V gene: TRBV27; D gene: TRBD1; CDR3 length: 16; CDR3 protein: CASSSIPGQGNYGYTF; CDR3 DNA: TGTGCCAGCAGTTCCATTCCGGGACAGGGGAACTATGGCTACACCTTC
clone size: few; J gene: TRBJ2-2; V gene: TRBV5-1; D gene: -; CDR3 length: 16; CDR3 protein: CASSLGRARDTGELFF; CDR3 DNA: TGCGCCAGCAGCCTCGGCAGGGCTCGAGACACCGGGGAGCTGTTTTTT
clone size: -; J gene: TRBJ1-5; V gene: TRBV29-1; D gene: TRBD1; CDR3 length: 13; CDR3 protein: CSVRQGSNQPQHF; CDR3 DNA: TGCAGCGTAAGACAGGGGAGCAATCAGCCCCAGCATTTT
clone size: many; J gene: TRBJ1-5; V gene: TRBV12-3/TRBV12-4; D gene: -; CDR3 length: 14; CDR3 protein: CASRRGGSPQPQHF; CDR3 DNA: TGTGCCAGCCGACGCGGGGGGTCGCCGCAGCCCCAGCATTTT
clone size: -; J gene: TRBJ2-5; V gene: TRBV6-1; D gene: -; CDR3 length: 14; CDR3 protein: CASSRGTDQETQYF; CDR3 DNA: TGTGCCAGCAGTAGAGGGACGGACCAAGAGACCCAGTACTTC
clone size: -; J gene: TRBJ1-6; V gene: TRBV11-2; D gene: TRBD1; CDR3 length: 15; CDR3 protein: CASSPGTGARSPLHF; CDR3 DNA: TGTGCCAGCAGTCCAGGGACAGGGGCTAGATCACCCCTCCACTTT
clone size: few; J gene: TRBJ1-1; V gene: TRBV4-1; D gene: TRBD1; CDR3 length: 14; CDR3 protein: CASSHRDRVPEAFF; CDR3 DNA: TGCGCCAGCAGCCACCGGGACAGGGTTCCTGAAGCTTTCTTT